This T cell receptor beta chain came from a study of blood T cell repertoires in COVID-19. Across the whole study: COVID-19 samples, acute and convalescent, were from the United States, Italy and Spain. PBMCs, B-cell-depleted T cells, or T cells were the source of the cDNA or gDNA that made up the material.

The Seattle patients joined while their infection was active and were tracked longitudinally afterward. Germline V lookup: CDR1 MDHEN, CDR2 SYDVKM. CDR3 size: 14 residues. After removal of 6 bases from V and 3 bases from J, the junction contained 7 bases not matched to a gene. Authors' processing steps: By means of reference gene primer amplification, nucleated cell counts were estimated. TCRdb's copy holds only in-frame clones and misses some; the assay was immunoSEQ multiplex PCR. That table supplies the V and J calls and clone size; D and trimming were determined from the DNA. The sample yields 80,000 or so clones, 85% seen once.

The sample consisted of peripheral blood. The chain employs TRBV28 and TRBJ1-2; 7 positions agree with TRBD1. The clonotype comes from a man aged 60 to 69 with COVID-19, enrolled during active disease. CDR3 coding DNA: TGTGCCAGCAGCCCTGGACAGGAGTACTATGGCTACACCTTC. This sequence encodes CASSPGQEYYGYTF.